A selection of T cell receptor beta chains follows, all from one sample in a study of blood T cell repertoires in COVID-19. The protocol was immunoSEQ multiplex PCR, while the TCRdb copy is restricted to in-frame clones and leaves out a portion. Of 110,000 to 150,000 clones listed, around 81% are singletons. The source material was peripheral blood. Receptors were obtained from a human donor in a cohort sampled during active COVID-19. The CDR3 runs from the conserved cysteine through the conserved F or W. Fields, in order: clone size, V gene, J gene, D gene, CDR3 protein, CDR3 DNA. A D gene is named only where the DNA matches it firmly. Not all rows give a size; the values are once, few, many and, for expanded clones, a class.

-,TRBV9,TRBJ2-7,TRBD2,CASSVGLAGSYEQYF,TGTGCCAGCAGCGTCGGACTAGCGGGATCCTACGAGCAGTACTTC
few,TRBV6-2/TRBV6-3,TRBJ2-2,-,CASSYKRRLNTGELFF,TGTGCCAGCAGTTACAAGCGGCGGCTCAACACCGGGGAGCTGTTTTTT
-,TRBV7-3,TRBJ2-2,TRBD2,CASSPYSGSGTGELFF,TGTGCCAGCAGCCCCTATAGCGGGAGCGGCACCGGGGAGCTGTTTTTT
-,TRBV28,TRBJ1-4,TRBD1,CASSFRTGTGNEKLFF,TGTGCCAGCAGTTTCCGGACCGGGACAGGGAATGAAAAACTGTTTTTT
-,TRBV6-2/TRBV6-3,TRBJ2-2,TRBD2,CASSYVLLAGGFTGELFF,TGTGCCAGCAGTTACGTCTTGCTAGCGGGAGGTTTCACCGGGGAGCTGTTTTTT
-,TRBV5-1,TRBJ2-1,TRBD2,CASSPSGSSYNEQFF,TGCGCCAGCAGCCCTAGCGGGAGCTCCTACAATGAGCAGTTCTTC
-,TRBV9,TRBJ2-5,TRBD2,CASSDLAGGETQYF,TGTGCCAGCAGCGACCTAGCGGGAGGGGAGACCCAGTACTTC
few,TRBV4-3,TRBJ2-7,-,CARMGPGISYEQYF,TGCGCCAGGATGGGGCCCGGTATCTCCTACGAGCAGTACTTC
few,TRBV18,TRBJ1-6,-,CASSPPGGQAPLHF,TGTGCCAGCTCACCACCGGGGGGGCAGGCTCCCCTCCACTTT
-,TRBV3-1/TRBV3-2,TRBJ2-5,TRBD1,CASSLTGVGAQYF,TGTGCCAGCAGCCTAACAGGGGTCGGGGCCCAGTACTTC